This T cell receptor beta chain was captured in a study of neurological immune-mediated disorders. The time point is: technical triplicate 3. Per the germline V gene, CDR1 is SGHTA and CDR2 is FQGTGA. V lost 4 bases to trimming and J lost 5 bases, with 17 bases between them. This CDR3 contains 15 residues. TCRdb re-analysed the 5' RACE reads in MiXCR, keeping a single row per CDR3 protein. The repertoire has about 45,000 distinct CDR3 sequences, about a fifth of them found once; the top ten carry around 4%. The origin of this receptor is a man aged 60 to 75 with HTLV-1-associated myelopathy (HAM/TSP). J is TRBJ2-5 and V is TRBV7-3; D call uncertain. The sequencing sample was made of PBMCs. This chain's CDR3 is CASSSRTAPRETQYF. CDR3 nucleotide sequence: TGTGCCAGCAGCTCAAGGACGGCCCCTAGGGAGACCCAGTACTTC.